These 6 T cell receptor beta chains share one sample of origin, sequenced in a study of cytomegalovirus exposure and HLA in healthy donors (dated by TCRdb to about 2017). The library was prepared using the immunoSEQ multiplex PCR assay. The multiplex PCR relied on a mix of 60 forward primers for TCR Vbeta segments and 13 reverse primers for TCR Jbeta segments. TCRdb provides this immuneACCESS table in a form limited to in-frame rearrangements. Some clones are lacking; in checked studies, under half of them reflect an unresolved V gene, and why the rest are absent is not known. A total of about 150,000 clones appear in this sample, 80% of them only once. The ten most abundant clones make up around 5.6% of the sample. The sequenced sample consisted of PBMCs. These receptors came from a woman in her forties in good health and CMV-seropositive.

This clone has just a few counts. J is TRBJ2-3 and V is TRBV5-1; weak D call: TRBD1 (6 bases). Germline CDR1 and CDR2: SGHRS and YFSETQ. The V end lost 5 bases, the J end lost 0 bases, and 10 bases lay between the germline ends. The CDR3 covers 14 residues. The CDR3 coding sequence is TGCGCCAGCAGATACGGACAGAGCACAGATACGCAGTATTTT. This sequence encodes CASRYGQSTDTQYF.

The genes are TRBV13 and TRBJ2-1; D is unresolved. Between the trimmed V and J ends, which lost 5 bases and 1 base, there was a span of 12 bases. This CDR3 comprises 15 residues. From germline, CDR1 is PRHDT and CDR2 FYEKMQ (reference sequence). For the CDR3, the DNA is TGTGCCAGCAGCGCAACCGGGTATTCCTACAATGAGCAGTTCTTC. Translation gives CASSATGYSYNEQFF. The entire variable domain, with the rest obtained from reference TRBV13 and TRBJ2-1, is as follows: AAGVIQSPRHLIKEKRETATLKCYPIPRHDTVYWYQQGPGQDPQFLISFYEKMQSDKGSIPDRFSAQQFSDYHSELNMSSLELGDSALYFCASSATGYSYNEQFFGPGTRLTVL.

This clone was found once. The chain carries TRBV7-8 and TRBJ2-3; 9 bases map to TRBD2. From germline, CDR1 is SGHVS and CDR2 FQNEAQ. This CDR3 has 14 amino acids. Trimming cost V 10 bases and J 5 bases; bases outside gene matches: 10. CDR3 protein: CAISLAGRGDTQYF. As DNA, the CDR3 is TGTGCCATTTCTCTAGCGGGAAGGGGAGATACGCAGTATTTT.

The chain joins TRBV15 to TRBJ1-3; a possible D gene is TRBD1 (5 bases). This CDR3 is built from 16 residues. Germline V lookup: CDR1 LNHNV, CDR2 YYDKDF (reference sequence). Trimming cost V 0 bases and J 3 bases, with 12 bases left between them. The DNA of the CDR3 is TGTGCCACCAGCAGAGATCAGGGACTAAGTGGAAACACCATATATTTT. It encodes CATSRDQGLSGNTIYF.

This rearrangement joins TRBV2 to TRBJ2-5; maybe TRBD2 (5 bases). The V end was cut by 4 bases, the J end by 2 bases, with 11 bases between. Germline assignment: CDR1 SNHLY and CDR2 FYNNEI. This CDR3 contains 14 residues. The CDR3, as DNA: TGTGCCAGCAGTGCCCAACTAGGGCAAGAGACCCAGTACTTC. Protein sequence: CASSAQLGQETQYF.

This sequence joins TRBV5-8 and TRBJ2-5; D might be TRBD1 (5 bases). This CDR3 has 16 residues. Germline V gene sequence: CDR1 SGHTS, CDR2 YDEGEE. V lost 0 bases, J lost 5 bases, and 17 bases lay in between. The DNA of the CDR3 is TGTGCCAGCAGCTTGGGGGGCGCACGACGTGAGGAGACCCAGTACTTC. Translated: CASSLGGARREETQYF. The complete variable domain, with remaining parts taken from reference TRBV5-8 and TRBJ2-5, reads EAGVTQSPTHLIKTRGQQATLRCSPISGHTSVYWYQQALGLGLQFLLWYDEGEERNRGNFPPRFSGRQFPNYSSELNVNALELEDSALYLCASSLGGARREETQYFGPGTRLLVL.